This T cell receptor beta chain was recorded in a study of control samples from healthy donors and cancer patients. Germline lookup yields CDR1 SGHNT and CDR2 YYREEE (reference sequence). This CDR3 has 15 residues. V was pared by 3 bases and J by 4 bases, with 8 bases of the junction left unmatched. TCRdb's copy holds only in-frame clones and misses some; the assay was immunoSEQ multiplex PCR. The sample comprises about 110,000 clones, 70% to 85% of which are singletons, and roughly 6.5% rests with the top ten. What was sequenced was blood. This chain joins TRBV5-4 and TRBJ2-5, with TRBD1 matching 8 bases. This clonotype originated in a man aged 18 to 35 in good health. The CDR3 DNA is TGTGCCAGCAGCTCAGGGGGCCGCGTCGGAGAGACCCAGTACTTC. This codes for CASSSGGRVGETQYF.